Given below is one T cell receptor beta chain in context. This entry is derived from a study of blood T cells in healthy people across ages. The use of a sample-barcoded 5' primer and a J-beta primer mix characterized a second PCR of roughly 7 to 12 cycles. TCRdb re-called the 5' RACE reads with MiXCR, one entry per CDR3 protein. The sample lists some 1 million distinct CDR3 sequences, under 45% occurring once. Per germline, CDR1 LNHDA and CDR2 SQIVND (reference sequence). With 7 bases clipped from V and 11 bases from J, the junction kept 3 bases outside the gene matches. The CDR3 extends over 13 amino acids.

Sequencing was performed on blood. This sequence originates from a woman aged 55-75 years in good health. The rearrangement links TRBV19 to TRBJ2-1; 15 bases match TRBD2. The CDR3 coding sequence is TGTGCCAGTACGGGACTAGCGGGGGGACAGCAGTTCTTC. Translating it yields CASTGLAGGQQFF.